These T cell receptor beta chains were read from a single sample in a study of T cell clonotyping in hematopoietic cell transplantation. The repertoire was sequenced with immunoSEQ multiplex PCR; TCRdb's copy has only in-frame clones and lacks some. This sample has 7,000 to 8,500 clones; about 91% occur once, and the top ten carry around 4.5%. The material was PBMCs, obtained 30 days after allogeneic stem cell transplant. These receptors all come from a female patient aged 45-60 years who had an allogeneic stem cell transplant from an unrelated donor, so the T cells may come from the graft donor. Some clones in this sample may be carry-over from other donors' samples. Each CDR3 is given with its conserved first and last residue. The order of the fields is V gene, clone size, J gene, D gene, CDR3 protein, CDR3 DNA. A D gene is named only where the DNA matches it firmly. Only some rows state a clone size, as once, few, many or a class for expanded clones.

TRBV28	NA	TRBJ1-5	NA	CASRVTQPQHF	TGTGCCAGCAGGGTAACTCAGCCCCAGCATTTT
TRBV7-9	NA	TRBJ1-1	NA	CASSVRRGGNTEAFF	TGTGCCAGCAGCGTTCGCCGCGGGGGTAACACTGAAGCTTTCTTT
TRBV20-1	NA	TRBJ1-1	NA	CSASRQAEAFF	TGCAGTGCTAGTAGACAGGCTGAAGCTTTCTTT
TRBV5-1	NA	TRBJ2-3	TRBD1	CASSLGQGIGTDTQYF	TGCGCCAGCAGCTTGGGACAGGGGATAGGCACAGATACGCAGTATTTT
TRBV27	NA	TRBJ2-7	NA	CASGTYPYEQYF	TGTGCCAGCGGGACCTACCCCTACGAGCAGTACTTC
TRBV7-2	NA	TRBJ1-3	TRBD1	CASSLAGTGAGNTIYF	TGTGCCAGCAGCTTAGCAGGGACAGGCGCTGGAAACACCATATATTTT
TRBV11-2	NA	TRBJ2-3	TRBD2	CASSRETSGMTDTQYF	TGTGCCAGCAGCCGCGAGACTAGCGGGATGACAGATACGCAGTATTTT
TRBV2	NA	TRBJ1-6	NA	CASTLVAAFTLHF	TGTGCCAGCACCCTGGTGGCAGCTTTTACCCTCCACTTT
TRBV7-9	NA	TRBJ2-3	NA	CAGGTDRDTQYF	TGTGCCGGAGGGACAGACCGGGATACGCAGTATTTT
TRBV6-5	NA	TRBJ2-5	NA	CASSYSGETQYF	TGTGCCAGCAGTTACAGCGGCGAGACCCAGTACTTC
TRBV5-1	NA	TRBJ2-1	NA	CASSLAPSTGRDGQFF	TGCGCCAGCAGCTTGGCCCCCTCGACGGGGCGGGATGGGCAGTTCTTC
TRBV6-5	NA	TRBJ1-6	NA	CASSSGLIYNSPLHF	TGTGCCAGCAGTTCGGGACTGATCTATAATTCACCCCTCCACTTT
TRBV6-5	NA	TRBJ2-7	TRBD2	CASSYSTSGPYEQYF	TGTGCCAGCAGTTACTCTACTAGCGGGCCCTACGAGCAGTACTTC
TRBV27	NA	TRBJ1-2	TRBD1	CASSPGTGGGNYGYTF	TGTGCCAGCAGCCCAGGTACAGGGGGCGGAAACTATGGCTACACCTTC
TRBV9	NA	TRBJ2-4	TRBD2	CASSPGGAKNIQYF	TGTGCCAGCAGCCCGGGGGGGGCCAAAAACATTCAGTACTTC
TRBV4-2	NA	TRBJ1-1	NA	CASSQPARTPRDTEAFF	TGTGCCAGCAGCCAACCAGCAAGGACCCCGAGGGACACTGAAGCTTTCTTT
TRBV6-6	once	TRBJ2-7	NA	CASSRGLSYEQYF	TGTGCCAGCAGTCGGGGACTGTCCTACGAGCAGTACTTC
TRBV6-1	NA	TRBJ1-5	NA	CASSEHPSTGGVGPQHF	TGTGCCAGCAGTGAACATCCTTCGACAGGAGGGGTCGGGCCCCAGCATTTT
TRBV27	NA	TRBJ2-6	TRBD1	CASRTGGIAGANVLTF	TGTGCCAGCCGGACAGGGGGGATTGCTGGGGCCAACGTCCTGACTTTC
TRBV11-2	NA	TRBJ2-5	TRBD2	CASSSGRREQEETQYF	TGTGCCAGCAGCTCCGGTAGGCGGGAGCAGGAAGAGACCCAGTACTTC
TRBV5-1	NA	TRBJ2-3	TRBD1	CASSDRDRFTDTQYF	TGCGCCAGCAGCGACCGGGACAGGTTCACAGATACGCAGTATTTT
TRBV30	NA	TRBJ1-2	NA	CAWSITLYGYTF	TGTGCCTGGAGCATAACCCTCTATGGCTACACCTTC
TRBV6-1	NA	TRBJ2-7	TRBD2	CASSGSGVSSYEQYF	TGTGCCAGCAGTGGGAGCGGGGTTAGTTCCTACGAGCAGTACTTC
TRBV11-2	NA	TRBJ1-1	NA	CASSSQETTEAFF	TGTGCCAGCAGCTCTCAAGAGACCACTGAAGCTTTCTTT
TRBV7-3	NA	TRBJ2-1	NA	CASSSAPGAYNEQFF	TGTGCCAGCAGCTCCGCACCGGGGGCTTACAATGAGCAGTTCTTC
TRBV5-1	NA	TRBJ2-3	NA	CASSPDRDAHTDTQYF	TGCGCCAGCAGCCCAGACCGGGACGCGCACACAGATACGCAGTATTTT
TRBV4-2	NA	TRBJ2-2	TRBD1	CASSQDRGTGELFF	TGTGCCAGCAGCCAGGACAGGGGCACCGGGGAGCTGTTTTTT
TRBV5-1	NA	TRBJ2-5	NA	CASNYRDQQETQYF	TGCGCCAGCAACTACCGGGACCAACAAGAGACCCAGTACTTC
TRBV4-1	NA	TRBJ1-2	NA	CASSQAHDSSGYGYTF	TGCGCCAGCAGCCAAGCCCATGACAGCAGCGGATATGGCTACACCTTC
TRBV30	NA	TRBJ1-5	TRBD1	CAWSAGAGGDQPQHF	TGTGCCTGGAGTGCCGGGGCAGGGGGGGATCAGCCCCAGCATTTT
TRBV5-1	NA	TRBJ2-7	TRBD2	CASSSERPLGTSGGPGYEQYF	TGCGCCAGCAGCTCGGAAAGACCCCTCGGGACTAGCGGGGGGCCGGGCTACGAGCAGTACTTC
TRBV30	NA	TRBJ1-2	NA	CAWRERGERGYTF	TGTGCCTGGAGGGAAAGGGGGGAGAGGGGCTACACCTTC